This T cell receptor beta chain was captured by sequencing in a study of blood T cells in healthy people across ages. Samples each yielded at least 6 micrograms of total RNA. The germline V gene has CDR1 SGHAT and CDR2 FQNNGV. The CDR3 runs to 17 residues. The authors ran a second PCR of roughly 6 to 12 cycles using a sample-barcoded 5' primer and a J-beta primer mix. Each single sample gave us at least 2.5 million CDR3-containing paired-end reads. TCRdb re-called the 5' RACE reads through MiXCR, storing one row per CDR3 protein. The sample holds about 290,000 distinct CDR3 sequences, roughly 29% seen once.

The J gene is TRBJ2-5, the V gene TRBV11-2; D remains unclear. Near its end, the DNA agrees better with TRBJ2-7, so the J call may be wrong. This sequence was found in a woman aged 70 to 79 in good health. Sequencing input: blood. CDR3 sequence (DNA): TGTGCCAGCAGCTCCCGGACCTTCGGCGCCTTCCCCTACGAGCAGTACGTC. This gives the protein CASSSRTFGAFPYEQYV.